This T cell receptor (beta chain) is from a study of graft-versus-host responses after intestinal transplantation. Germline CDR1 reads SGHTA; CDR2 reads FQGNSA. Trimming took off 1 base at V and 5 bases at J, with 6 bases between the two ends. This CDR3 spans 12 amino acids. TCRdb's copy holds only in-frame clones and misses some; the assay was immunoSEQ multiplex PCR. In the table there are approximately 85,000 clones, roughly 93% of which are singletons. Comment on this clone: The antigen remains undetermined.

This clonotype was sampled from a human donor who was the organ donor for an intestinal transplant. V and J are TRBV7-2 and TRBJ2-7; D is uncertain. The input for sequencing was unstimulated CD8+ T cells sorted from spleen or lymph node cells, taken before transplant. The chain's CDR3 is CASSLVRDEQYF. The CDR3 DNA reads TGTGCCAGCAGCTTAGTGCGCGACGAGCAGTACTTC.